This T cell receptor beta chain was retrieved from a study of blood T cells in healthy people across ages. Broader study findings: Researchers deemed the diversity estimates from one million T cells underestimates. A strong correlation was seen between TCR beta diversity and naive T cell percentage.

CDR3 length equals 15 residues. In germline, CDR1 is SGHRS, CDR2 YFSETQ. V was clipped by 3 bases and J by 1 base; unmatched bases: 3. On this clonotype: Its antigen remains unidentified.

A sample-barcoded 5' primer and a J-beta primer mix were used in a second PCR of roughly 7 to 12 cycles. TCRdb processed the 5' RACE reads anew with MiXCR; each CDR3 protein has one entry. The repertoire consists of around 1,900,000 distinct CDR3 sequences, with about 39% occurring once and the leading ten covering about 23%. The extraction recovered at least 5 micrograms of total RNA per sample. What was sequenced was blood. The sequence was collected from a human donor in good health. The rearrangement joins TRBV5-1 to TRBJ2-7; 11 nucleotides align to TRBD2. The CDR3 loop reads CASSWTSGPSYEQYF. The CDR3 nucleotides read TGCGCCAGCAGCTGGACTAGCGGGCCTTCCTACGAGCAGTACTTC.